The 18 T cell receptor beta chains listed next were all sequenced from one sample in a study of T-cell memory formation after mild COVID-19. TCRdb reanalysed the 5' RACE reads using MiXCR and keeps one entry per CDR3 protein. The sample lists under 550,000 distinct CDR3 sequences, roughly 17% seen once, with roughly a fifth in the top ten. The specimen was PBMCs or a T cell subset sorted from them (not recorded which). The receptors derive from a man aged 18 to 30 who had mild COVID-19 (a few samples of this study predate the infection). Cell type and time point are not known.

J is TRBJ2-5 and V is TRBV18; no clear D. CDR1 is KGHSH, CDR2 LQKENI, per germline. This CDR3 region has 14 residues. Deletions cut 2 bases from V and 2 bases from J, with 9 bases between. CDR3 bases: TGTGCCAGCTCACCAAGGAAGGGACAAGAGACCCAGTACTTC. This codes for CASSPRKGQETQYF.

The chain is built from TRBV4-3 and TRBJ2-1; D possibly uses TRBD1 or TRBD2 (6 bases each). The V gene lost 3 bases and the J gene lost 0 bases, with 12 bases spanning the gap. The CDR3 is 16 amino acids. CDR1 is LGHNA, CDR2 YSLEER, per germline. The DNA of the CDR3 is TGCGCCAGCAGCCACTACGGGGGCCCCTCCTACAATGAGCAGTTCTTC. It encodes CASSHYGGPSYNEQFF.

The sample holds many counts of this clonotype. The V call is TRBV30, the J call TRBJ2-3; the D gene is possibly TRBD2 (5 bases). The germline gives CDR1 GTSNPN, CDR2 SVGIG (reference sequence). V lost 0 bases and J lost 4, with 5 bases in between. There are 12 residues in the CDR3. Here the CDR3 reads CAWSVLADTQYF. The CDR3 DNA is TGTGCCTGGAGTGTACTAGCAGATACGCAGTATTTT.

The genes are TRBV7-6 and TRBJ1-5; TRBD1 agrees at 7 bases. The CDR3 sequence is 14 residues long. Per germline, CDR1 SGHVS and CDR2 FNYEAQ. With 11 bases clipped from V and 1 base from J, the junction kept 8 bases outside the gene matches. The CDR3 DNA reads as TGTGCCCGGGCGCCGGGACAGAGCAATCAGCCCCAGCATTTT. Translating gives CARAPGQSNQPQHF.

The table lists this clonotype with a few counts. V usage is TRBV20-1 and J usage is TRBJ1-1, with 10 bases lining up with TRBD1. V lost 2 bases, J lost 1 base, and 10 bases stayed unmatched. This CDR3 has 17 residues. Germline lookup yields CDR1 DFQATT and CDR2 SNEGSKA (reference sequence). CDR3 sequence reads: CSARSRAGQGSNTEAFF. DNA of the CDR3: TGCAGTGCTAGATCTCGTGCGGGACAGGGGTCGAACACTGAAGCTTTCTTT.

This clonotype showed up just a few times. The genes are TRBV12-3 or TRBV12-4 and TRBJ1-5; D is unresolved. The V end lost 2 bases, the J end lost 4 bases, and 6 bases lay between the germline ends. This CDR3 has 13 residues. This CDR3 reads CASSLRDNQPQHF. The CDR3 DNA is TGTGCCAGCAGTTTACGCGATAATCAGCCCCAGCATTTT.

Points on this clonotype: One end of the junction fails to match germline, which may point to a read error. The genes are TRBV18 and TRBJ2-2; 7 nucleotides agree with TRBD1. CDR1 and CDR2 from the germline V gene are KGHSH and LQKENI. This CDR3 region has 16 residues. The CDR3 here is CASSDPGQSYTGEPFF. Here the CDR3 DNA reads TGTGCCAGCTCGGATCCGGGACAGTCATACACCGGGGAGCCGTTTTTT.

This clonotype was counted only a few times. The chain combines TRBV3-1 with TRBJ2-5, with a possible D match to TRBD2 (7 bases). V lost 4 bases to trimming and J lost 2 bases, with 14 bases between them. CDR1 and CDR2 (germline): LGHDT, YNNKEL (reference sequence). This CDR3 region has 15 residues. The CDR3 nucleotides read TGTGCCAGCAGCCGGGGGGGACACGGACAAGAGACCCAGTACTTC. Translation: CASSRGGHGQETQYF.

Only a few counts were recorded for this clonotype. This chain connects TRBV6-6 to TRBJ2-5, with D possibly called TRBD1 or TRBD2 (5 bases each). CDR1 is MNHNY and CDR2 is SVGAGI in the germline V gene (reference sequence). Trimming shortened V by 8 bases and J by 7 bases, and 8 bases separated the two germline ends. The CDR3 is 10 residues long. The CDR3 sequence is CASRDGTQYF. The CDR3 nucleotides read TGTGCCAGCCGGGACGGGACCCAGTACTTC.

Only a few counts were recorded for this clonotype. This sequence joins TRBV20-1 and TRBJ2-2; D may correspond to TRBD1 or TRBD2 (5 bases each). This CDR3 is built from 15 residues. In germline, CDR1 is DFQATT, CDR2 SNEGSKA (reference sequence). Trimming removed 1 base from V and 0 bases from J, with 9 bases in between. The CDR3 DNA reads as TGCAGTGCTAGAGCCGGGGCATCGAACACCGGGGAGCTGTTTTTT. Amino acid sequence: CSARAGASNTGELFF.

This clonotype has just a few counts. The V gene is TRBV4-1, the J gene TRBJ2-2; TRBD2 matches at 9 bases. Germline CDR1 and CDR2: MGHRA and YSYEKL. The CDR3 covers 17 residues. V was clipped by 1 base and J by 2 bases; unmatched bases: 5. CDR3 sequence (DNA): TGCGCCAGCAGCCAAGGGGAGGGACTAGCAAACACCGGGGAGCTGTTTTTT. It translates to CASSQGEGLANTGELFF.

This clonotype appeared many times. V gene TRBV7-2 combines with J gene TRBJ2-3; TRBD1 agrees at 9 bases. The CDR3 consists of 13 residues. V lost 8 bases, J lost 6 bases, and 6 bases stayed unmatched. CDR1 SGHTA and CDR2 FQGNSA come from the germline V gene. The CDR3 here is CASRDRVSDTQYF. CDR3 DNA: TGTGCCAGCCGGGACAGGGTATCGGATACGCAGTATTTT.

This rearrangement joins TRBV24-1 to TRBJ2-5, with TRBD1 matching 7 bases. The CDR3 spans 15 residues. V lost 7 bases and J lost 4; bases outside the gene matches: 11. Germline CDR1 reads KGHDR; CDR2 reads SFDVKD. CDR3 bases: TGTGCCACCAGCGGGATAGGGACAGCACGAGAGACCCAGTACTTC. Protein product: CATSGIGTARETQYF.

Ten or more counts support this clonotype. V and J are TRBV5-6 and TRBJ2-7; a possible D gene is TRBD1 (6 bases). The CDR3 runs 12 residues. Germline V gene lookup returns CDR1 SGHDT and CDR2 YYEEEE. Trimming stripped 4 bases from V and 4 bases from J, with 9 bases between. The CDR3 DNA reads TGTGCCAGCAGCATGGGGACATACGAGCAGTACGTC. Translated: CASSMGTYEQYV.

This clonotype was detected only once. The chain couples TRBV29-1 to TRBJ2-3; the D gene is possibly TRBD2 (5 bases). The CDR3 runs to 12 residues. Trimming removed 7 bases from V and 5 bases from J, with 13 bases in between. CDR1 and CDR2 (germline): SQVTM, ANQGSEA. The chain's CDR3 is CSASSGVDTQYF. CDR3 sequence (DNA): TGCAGCGCTTCCTCCGGGGTAGATACGCAGTATTTT.

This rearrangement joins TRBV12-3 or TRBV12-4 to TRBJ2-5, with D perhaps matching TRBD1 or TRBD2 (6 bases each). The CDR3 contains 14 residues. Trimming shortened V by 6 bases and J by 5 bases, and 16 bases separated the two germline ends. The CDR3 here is CASRDGGSGETQYF. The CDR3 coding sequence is TGTGCCAGCAGAGACGGGGGCTCCGGGGAGACCCAGTACTTC.

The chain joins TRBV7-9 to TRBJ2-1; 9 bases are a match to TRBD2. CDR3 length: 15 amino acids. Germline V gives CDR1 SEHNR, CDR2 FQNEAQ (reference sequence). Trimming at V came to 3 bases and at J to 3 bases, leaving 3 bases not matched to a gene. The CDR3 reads CASSFGAGGYNEQFF. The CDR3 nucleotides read TGTGCCAGCAGCTTCGGAGCGGGGGGCTACAATGAGCAGTTCTTC. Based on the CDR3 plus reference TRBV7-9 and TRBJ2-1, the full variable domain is DTGVSQNPRHKITKRGQNVTFRCDPISEHNRLYWYRQTLGQGPEFLTYFQNEAQLEKSRLLSDRFSAERPKGSFSTLEIQRTEQGDSAMYLCASSFGAGGYNEQFFGPGTRLTVL.

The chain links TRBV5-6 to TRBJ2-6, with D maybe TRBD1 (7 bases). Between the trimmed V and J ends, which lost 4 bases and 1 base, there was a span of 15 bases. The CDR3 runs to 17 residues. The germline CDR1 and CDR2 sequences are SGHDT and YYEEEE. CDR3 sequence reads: CASSPPTGRSGANVLTF. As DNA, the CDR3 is TGTGCCAGCAGCCCCCCGACAGGGAGGTCTGGGGCCAACGTCCTGACTTTC.